The 17 T cell receptor beta chains below come from one sample, sequenced in a study of blood T cell repertoires in COVID-19. The data were produced by immunoSEQ multiplex PCR, yet TCRdb's version contains in-frame clones alone and is incomplete. In the table there are 330,000 or so clones, over 75% of which are singletons. The sequenced sample consisted of PBMCs or T cells enriched from blood (not recorded which). These receptors came from a man aged 25 to 45 who had recovered from COVID-19.

The chain recombines TRBV11-2 with TRBJ2-1; the match to TRBD1 covers 8 bases. V shed 3 bases, J shed 8 bases, and the junction held 6 bases outside the gene matches. Germline CDR1 SGHAT, CDR2 FQNNGV. This CDR3 contains 14 residues. The CDR3 loop is CASSFRDRRDEQFF. The CDR3, as DNA: TGTGCCAGCAGCTTTAGGGACAGGAGGGATGAGCAGTTCTTC.

The genes are TRBV11-1 and TRBJ1-4; 9 bases are shared with TRBD1. The CDR3 extends over 15 amino acids. Germline V gene data show CDR1 as SGHAT and CDR2 as FQDESV (reference sequence). J lost 7 bases, V lost 4 bases, and 7 bases had no gene match. CDR3 region: CASSSTGTGSEKLFF. CDR3 in DNA: TGTGCCAGCAGCTCCACCGGGACAGGGTCTGAAAAACTGTTTTTT.

CDR3 in DNA: TGCGCCAGCAGCGCGGGAGGGGGGCCTGGAAACACCATATATTTT. Its translation: CASSAGGGPGNTIYF. The chain is built from TRBV5-1 and TRBJ1-3; a possible D gene is TRBD1 (6 bases). This CDR3 comprises 15 residues. V lost 4 bases and J lost 2, with 13 bases in between. In germline, CDR1 is SGHRS, CDR2 YFSETQ.

This clone was found a few times. The V and J genes are TRBV2 and TRBJ2-7, with TRBD1 identical over 10 bases. V lost 6 bases to trimming and J lost 6 bases; unmatched junction nucleotides: 5. The CDR3 contains 13 residues. Germline lookup yields CDR1 SNHLY and CDR2 FYNNEI. CDR3 DNA: TGTGCCAGCAGGGGGGACAGGGGCGGCGAGCAGTACTTC. It translates to CASRGDRGGEQYF.

The rearrangement uses TRBV27 and TRBJ2-3; D ambiguous. The V end lost 5 bases, the J end lost 4 bases, and 10 bases lay between the germline ends. This CDR3 comprises 13 residues. The germline gives CDR1 MNHEY, CDR2 SMNVEV (reference sequence). CDR3 residues: CASSISRADTQYF. The CDR3 DNA reads as TGTGCCAGCAGTATCAGTCGGGCAGATACGCAGTATTTT.

CDR3 sequence (DNA): TGTGCCTGGAGTAAGGGGACTGGGTCCTATAATTCACCCCTCCACTTT. It encodes CAWSKGTGSYNSPLHF. The gene calls are TRBV30 and TRBJ1-6, with D perhaps TRBD1 (5 bases). The germline gives CDR1 GTSNPN, CDR2 SVGIG (reference sequence). The CDR3 covers 16 residues. V lost 2 bases and J lost 1, with 12 bases in between.

This clone showed up just a few times. A read error may produce the germline difference seen at one junction end. This rearrangement joins TRBV4-1 to TRBJ2-5, with 7 bases fitting TRBD2. Germline loops: CDR1 MGHRA, CDR2 YSYEKL. This CDR3 comprises 15 residues. CDR3 nucleotide sequence: TGCGCCAGCAGCCAAGATTATGGACTAGTAGAGGCCCAGTACTTC. Its protein product is CASSQDYGLVEAQYF.

The rearrangement joins TRBV2 to TRBJ1-5, with 8 bases fitting TRBD1. V was pared by 6 bases and J by 2 bases, with 6 bases of the junction left unmatched. Germline loops: CDR1 SNHLY, CDR2 FYNNEI. CDR3 length: 15 residues. The CDR3 reads CASRPDRGGNQPQHF. The CDR3 nucleotides are TGTGCCAGCAGACCTGACAGGGGCGGCAATCAGCCCCAGCATTTT.

The chain employs TRBV5-5 and TRBJ2-7; D is uncertain. The CDR3 is 13 amino acids. Per germline, CDR1 SGHKS and CDR2 YYEKEE (reference sequence). With 1 base removed from V and 1 base from J, the gap between germline ends came to 6 bases. CDR3 protein: CASSLFRSYEQYF. CDR3 DNA sequence: TGTGCCAGCAGCTTGTTTAGATCCTACGAGCAGTACTTC. The full variable domain, rest sourced from reference TRBV5-5 and TRBJ2-7, is DAGVTQSPTHLIKTRGQQVTLRCSPISGHKSVSWYQQVLGQGPQFIFQYYEKEERGRGNFPDRFSARQFPNYSSELNVNALLLGDSALYLCASSLFRSYEQYFGPGTRLTVT.

V gene TRBV5-1 combines with J gene TRBJ2-3; tentative D call: TRBD2 (6 bases). The CDR3 is 15 residues long. V shed 3 bases and J shed 2 bases, with 13 bases lying between them. Germline V gives CDR1 SGHRS, CDR2 YFSETQ. The CDR3 nucleotides are TGCGCCAGCAGCTCCCGGGAGAGGAACACAGATACGCAGTATTTT. Amino acid sequence: CASSSRERNTDTQYF.

The CDR3: CASSHLGQDPSKQYF. The DNA for the CDR3 is TGTGCCAGCTCACACCTCGGACAGGACCCCTCCAAGCAGTACTTC. J is TRBJ2-7 and V is TRBV18, with 7 nucleotides matching TRBD1. The CDR3 spans 15 residues. Trimming at V came to 4 bases and at J to 8 bases, leaving 14 bases not matched to a gene. The germline CDR1 and CDR2 sequences are KGHSH and LQKENI.

V is TRBV12-3 or TRBV12-4 and J is TRBJ2-1, with 7 bases matching TRBD1. CDR3 size: 13 residues. After removal of 2 bases from V and 8 bases from J, the junction contained 3 bases not matched to a gene. CDR3 sequence (DNA): TGTGCCAGCAGTTTACAGGGGGTTCATGAGCAGTTCTTC. It translates to CASSLQGVHEQFF.

This chain uses TRBV6-5 with TRBJ2-7; D remains unclear. V gave up 4 bases and J gave up 7 bases, with 14 bases separating them. CDR3 length equals 13 residues. CDR1 is MNHEY, CDR2 SVGAGI, per germline. CDR3 residues: CASSLTVLWEQYF. The DNA of the CDR3 is TGTGCCAGCAGTTTAACAGTCCTTTGGGAGCAGTACTTC.

Notes on this clone: Within the sample, other DNA sequences also encode this same CDR3. CDR3 protein: CASSTGTGGYEQYF. The CDR3 coding sequence is TGCGCCAGCAGCACAGGGACAGGGGGCTACGAGCAGTACTTC. The J gene is TRBJ2-7, the V gene TRBV5-1; 11 nucleotides align to TRBD1. CDR3 length: 14 amino acids. The germline gives CDR1 SGHRS, CDR2 YFSETQ. After removal of 4 bases from V and 3 bases from J, the junction contained 3 bases not matched to a gene.

The chain recombines TRBV15 with TRBJ1-5, with D perhaps matching TRBD1 (5 bases). This CDR3 region has 17 residues. The V end was cut by 0 bases, the J end by 3 bases, with 15 bases between. The V gene's germline CDR1 is LNHNV and CDR2 YYDKDF (reference sequence). Here the CDR3 DNA reads TGTGCCACCAGCAGAGATAGACAGTCCATATCCAATCAGCCCCAGCATTTT. Translation gives CATSRDRQSISNQPQHF.

The chain recombines TRBV6-5 with TRBJ2-1; 13 bases are a match to TRBD2. The CDR3 is 15 amino acids. The germline gives CDR1 MNHEY, CDR2 SVGAGI. V dropped 7 bases and J dropped 9; count of bases not matched to a gene: 9. The CDR3 here is CASTSGTSGVIEQFF. As DNA, the CDR3 is TGTGCCAGCACCTCCGGGACTAGCGGGGTAATTGAGCAGTTCTTC.

Worth noting for this clone: In the same sample, other DNA sequences code for this CDR3. This chain uses TRBV28 with TRBJ2-7; no firm D call. CDR1 is MDHEN and CDR2 is SYDVKM in the germline V gene. Trimming stripped 2 bases from V and 4 bases from J, with 3 bases between. CDR3 length: 11 amino acids. The CDR3 nucleotides read TGTGCCAGCAGTTTACGGTACGAGCAGTACTTC. It yields the protein CASSLRYEQYF. The complete variable domain, with remaining parts taken from reference TRBV28 and TRBJ2-7, reads DVKVTQSSRYLVKRTGEKVFLECVQDMDHENMFWYRQDPGLGLRLIYFSYDVKMKEKGDIPEGYSVSREKKERFSLILESASTNQTSMYLCASSLRYEQYFGPGTRLTVT.